There are a few counts of the clone carrying this TCR beta chain. Its antigen remains unidentified. Preparing the TCRbeta library involved the use of unique molecular identifiers. TCRdb called the PCR reads again in MiXCR, with one record for every CDR3 protein. The sample holds about 50,000 distinct CDR3 sequences; more than 5% are singletons and the top ten take 30%. The sample comes from a study of T-cell reconstitution after alpha-beta-depleted transplantation in children. General study results and limits: Several hundred graft clones that had expanded were reportedly the source of alpha-beta T cells about two months after transplant. Most T-cell counts and diversity one year after the transplant came from T cells that were newly produced. High day-60 TCRbeta diversity in some patients came from surviving recipient T cells and thymic progenitors.

The CDR3 covers 18 residues. The V gene end was trimmed by 0 bases and the J gene end by 4 bases; junction bases not matched to a gene: 12. Per germline, CDR1 ENHRY and CDR2 SYGVKD. Source: PBMCs, mostly from graft donor cells, taken 60 days after TCRalphabeta/CD19-depleted stem cell transplant. V gene TRBV10-3 combines with J gene TRBJ2-3; TRBD1 aligns across 8 bases. The clonotype was recovered from a female patient aged 2 to 10 who had a stem cell transplant for aplastic anemia, so the T cells may come from the graft donor. The CDR3 DNA is TGTGCCATCAGTGAGTCGACCTTCTTGAACAGGGGGTCAGATACGCAGTATTTT. Amino acids: CAISESTFLNRGSDTQYF.